The rows below give T cell receptor beta chains drawn from one sample of a study of OX40 agonist ivuxolimab in advanced cancers. The assay was immunoSEQ multiplex PCR, and TCRdb's table has in-frame clones only and misses some. The sample comprises around 10,000 clones, around three quarters of which are singletons, and over 20% rests with the top ten. Sequencing used CD4+ or CD8+ T cells sorted from blood, obtained in a trial of the OX40 agonist ivuxolimab. These receptors all come from an adult with an advanced solid tumor such as melanoma, head and neck, liver or kidney cancer. CDR3s include the opening cysteine and the closing phenylalanine or tryptophan. A D gene is named only where the DNA matches it firmly. The size of a clone is reported for some rows only, either as once, few or many, or as a class for expanded clones.

j_call d_call clone_size v_call cdr3_nt cdr3_aa
TRBJ2-1 NA NA TRBV18 TGTGCCAGCTCGGACTGGGCATTAGAGCAGTTCTTC CASSDWALEQFF
TRBJ2-7 TRBD2 NA TRBV14 TGTGCCAGCAGCCAAGCCTTTAGCGGGTCACTCTCCTACGAGCAGTACTTC CASSQAFSGSLSYEQYF
TRBJ2-1 NA NA TRBV2 TGTGCCAGCAGTCCACAGGTATCGAAGCACAATGAGCAGTTCTTC CASSPQVSKHNEQFF
TRBJ2-3 NA NA TRBV7-9 TGTGCCAGCAGCTCCAGAGCGATTGGCGCAGATACGCAGTATTTT CASSSRAIGADTQYF
TRBJ2-3 NA NA TRBV10-3 TGTGCCATCAGTGAGTTCGGGGTAGGCACAGATACGCAGTATTTT CAISEFGVGTDTQYF
TRBJ2-1 NA NA TRBV25-1 TGTGCCAGCGGCTATAGGAGTGAGCAGTTCTTC CASGYRSEQFF
TRBJ2-5 TRBD2 NA TRBV2 TGTGCCAGCAGATCCGGGACTAGCGGGAGTGGAGAGACCCAGTACTTC CASRSGTSGSGETQYF
TRBJ2-5 TRBD1 once TRBV7-9 TGTGCCAGCAGCTTTACCCGGACAGGGGCGGGGGAGACCCAGTACTTC CASSFTRTGAGETQYF
TRBJ2-3 TRBD2 NA TRBV9 TGTGCCAGCAGCGTATGGGGACTAGCGGAAAGCACAGATACGCAGTATTTT CASSVWGLAESTDTQYF
TRBJ1-2 TRBD1 NA TRBV6-6 TGTGCCAGCAGTCCTAGGGGGCACGGCTACACCTTC CASSPRGHGYTF
TRBJ1-1 NA NA TRBV5-1 TGCGCCAGCAGCTTGGTTATAAACACTGAAGCTTTCTTT CASSLVINTEAFF
TRBJ1-1 NA NA TRBV27 TGTGCCAGCAGTTTATCCCCAGGGGACACTGAAGCTTTCTTT CASSLSPGDTEAFF
TRBJ1-2 NA NA TRBV10-3 TGTGCCATCAGTGAGGGGGACCGTCATTCAGAGGGCTACACCTTC CAISEGDRHSEGYTF
TRBJ2-1 NA NA TRBV4-1 TGCGCCAGCAGCCAAGGGCCGGGTGCCTACAATGAGCAGTTCTTC CASSQGPGAYNEQFF
TRBJ1-1 NA NA TRBV10-3 TGTGCCATCAGTGAGTCTCGGGTTATGCAGAACACTGAAGCTTTCTTT CAISESRVMQNTEAFF
TRBJ1-2 TRBD1 few TRBV19 TGTGCCAGTAGTGAGGGGGACAGCCATAACTATGGCTACACCTTC CASSEGDSHNYGYTF
TRBJ2-7 TRBD1 NA TRBV5-1 TGCGCCAGCAGACGGGACAGGGGAACCTACGAGCAGTACTTC CASRRDRGTYEQYF
TRBJ2-5 TRBD1 medium-sized TRBV30 TGTGCCTGGAGTGTAGGGACAGCCGAGACCCAGTACTTC CAWSVGTAETQYF
TRBJ2-1 NA NA TRBV19 TGTGCCAGTAGTATAGGTGGCAATGAGCAGTTCTTC CASSIGGNEQFF
TRBJ2-3 TRBD1 NA TRBV2 TGTGCCAGCAGTGCTGGGACAGCTAGCACAGATACGCAGTATTTT CASSAGTASTDTQYF
TRBJ2-1 TRBD1 NA TRBV7-8 TGTGCCAGCAGCTATCGACCGGGACAGGGACCTCATGAGCAGTTCTTC CASSYRPGQGPHEQFF
TRBJ1-1 NA NA TRBV7-9 TGTGCCAGCAGCTTAGGGCGTGAAGCTTTCTTT CASSLGREAFF
TRBJ2-1 NA few TRBV4-1 TGCGCCAGCAGCCAAGAGAGGCCTCGCGAGCAGTTCTTC CASSQERPREQFF
TRBJ2-7 TRBD2 NA TRBV4-1 TGCGCCAGCAGCCAAAATAGCGGGAGGTTATTCTACGAGCAGTACTTC CASSQNSGRLFYEQYF
TRBJ2-7 NA NA TRBV2 TGTGCCAGCAGCGTACTCTACGAGCAGTACTTC CASSVLYEQYF
TRBJ2-7 NA NA TRBV27 TGTGCCAGCAGTAGGACGGTGGCCTACGAGCAGTACTTC CASSRTVAYEQYF
TRBJ2-7 NA NA TRBV11-3 TGTGCCAGCAGCCGCGACAGTTACGAGCAGTACTTC CASSRDSYEQYF
TRBJ2-1 NA few TRBV11-3 TGTGCCAGCAGCTCCTGGGACAATGAGCAGTTCTTC CASSSWDNEQFF
TRBJ1-1 NA NA TRBV29-1 TGCAGCGTTCCACCCGTCCTGGGGCTCGTCCGGGATGAAGCTTTCTTT CSVPPVLGLVRDEAFF
TRBJ2-3 NA NA TRBV27 TGTGCCAGCAGTTTAGGGATAGGGTACACAGATACGCAGTATTTT CASSLGIGYTDTQYF
TRBJ2-1 TRBD2 NA TRBV5-7 TGTGCCAGCAGCTTTAGCGGGGTCTACAATGAGCAGTTCTTC CASSFSGVYNEQFF
TRBJ1-1 NA NA TRBV19 TGTGCCAGTAGTATATCAAGCAGGGGTGGGACTGAAGCTTTCTTT CASSISSRGGTEAFF
TRBJ2-7 NA NA TRBV6-1 TGTGCCAGCGAATTCAGGGTAGCAATGACCGAGCAGTACTTC CASEFRVAMTEQYF
TRBJ2-1 NA NA TRBV7-9 TGTGCCAGCAGCGAGTTGGGCCTTCTTAGCTCCTACAATGAGCAGTTCTTC CASSELGLLSSYNEQFF
TRBJ2-2 TRBD2 once TRBV7-9 TGTGCCAGCAGCTTAACTCCGGGACTAGCGGGAGGCAGAACCGGGGAGCTGTTTTTT CASSLTPGLAGGRTGELFF
TRBJ2-1 TRBD2 NA TRBV4-2 TGTGCCAGCAGCCAGAACCGGGACTACGACAATGAGCAGTTCTTC CASSQNRDYDNEQFF
TRBJ2-7 NA NA TRBV7-6 TGTGCCAGCAGCTCCCGCAGAAACAATGCCTACGAGCAGTACTTC CASSSRRNNAYEQYF
TRBJ2-3 NA NA TRBV7-2 TGTGCCAGCAGCTTAGCCAGCGCTAGCACAGATACGCAGTATTTT CASSLASASTDTQYF
TRBJ2-4 TRBD1 NA TRBV5-1 TGCGCCAGCAGCCCGGCCGGGACAGGGGAAAACATTCAGTACTTC CASSPAGTGENIQYF
TRBJ2-7 TRBD2 few TRBV6-1 TGTGCCAGCCGGGACTACTACGAGCAGTACTTC CASRDYYEQYF
TRBJ2-7 NA NA TRBV30 TGTGCCTGGAGTTGGGGGGAACGACGCGAGCAGTACTTC CAWSWGERREQYF